This TCR beta chain was sequenced during a study of type 1 regulatory T cells. About this clonotype itself: Its antigen is still unknown.

TCRdb reanalysed the reads using MiXCR and keeps one entry per CDR3 protein. Among 60,000 to 70,000 distinct CDR3 sequences listed, around 60% were seen once. The clonotype was recovered from a human donor in good health. Specimen: cultured T cells, either the whole culture or a sorted T cell fraction (not recorded which). Indicated subset: Tr1-enriched cell product generated in vitro against host alloantigens.

DNA of the CDR3: TGTGCCAGCAGCCCACCCACCGGGACAGGACCCTACGAGCAGTACTTC. Translating gives CASSPPTGTGPYEQYF. V gene TRBV28 combines with J gene TRBJ2-7, with 8 bases fitting TRBD1. There are 16 residues in the CDR3. CDR1 MDHEN and CDR2 SYDVKM come from the germline V gene. The trim removed 6 bases at V and 2 bases at J, leaving 12 bases unmatched.